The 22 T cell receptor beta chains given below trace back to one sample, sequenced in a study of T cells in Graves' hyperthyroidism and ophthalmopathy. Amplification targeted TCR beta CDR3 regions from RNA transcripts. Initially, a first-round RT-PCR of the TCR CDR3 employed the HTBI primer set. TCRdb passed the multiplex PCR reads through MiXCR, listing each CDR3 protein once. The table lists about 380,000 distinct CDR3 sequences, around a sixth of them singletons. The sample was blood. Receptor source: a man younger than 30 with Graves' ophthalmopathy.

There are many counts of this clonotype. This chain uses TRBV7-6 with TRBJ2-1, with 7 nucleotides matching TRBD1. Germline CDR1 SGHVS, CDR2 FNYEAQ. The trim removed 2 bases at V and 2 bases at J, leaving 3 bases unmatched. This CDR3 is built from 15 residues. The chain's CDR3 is CASSLSGQTYNEQFF. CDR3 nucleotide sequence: TGTGCCAGCAGCTTATCGGGACAGACCTACAATGAGCAGTTCTTC. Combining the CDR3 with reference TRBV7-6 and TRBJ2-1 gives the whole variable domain GAGVSQSPRYKVTKRGQDVALRCDPISGHVSLYWYRQALGQGPEFLTYFNYEAQQDKSGLPNDRFSAERPEGSISTLTIQRTEQRDSAMYRCASSLSGQTYNEQFFGPGTRLTVL.

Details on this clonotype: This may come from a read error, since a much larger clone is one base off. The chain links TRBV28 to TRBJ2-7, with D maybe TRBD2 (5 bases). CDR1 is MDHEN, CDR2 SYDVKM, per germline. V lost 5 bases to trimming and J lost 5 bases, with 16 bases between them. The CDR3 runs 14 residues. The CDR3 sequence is CASSRRQISDEQYF. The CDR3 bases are TGTGCCAGCAGTCGCCGACAAATTAGCGACGAGCAGTACTTC.

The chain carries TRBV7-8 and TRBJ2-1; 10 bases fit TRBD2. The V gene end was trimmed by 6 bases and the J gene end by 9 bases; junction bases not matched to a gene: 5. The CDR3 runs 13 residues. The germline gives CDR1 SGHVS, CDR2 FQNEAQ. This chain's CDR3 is CASSSGGRGEQFF. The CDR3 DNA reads TGTGCCAGCAGTAGCGGGGGGCGGGGTGAGCAGTTCTTC.

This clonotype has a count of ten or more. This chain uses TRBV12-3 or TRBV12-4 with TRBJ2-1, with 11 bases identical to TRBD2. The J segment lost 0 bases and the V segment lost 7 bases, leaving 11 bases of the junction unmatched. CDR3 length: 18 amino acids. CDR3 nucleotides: TGTGCCAGCACCGGGGGGACTAGCGGCCCCAGCTCCTACAATGAGCAGTTCTTC. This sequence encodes CASTGGTSGPSSYNEQFF.

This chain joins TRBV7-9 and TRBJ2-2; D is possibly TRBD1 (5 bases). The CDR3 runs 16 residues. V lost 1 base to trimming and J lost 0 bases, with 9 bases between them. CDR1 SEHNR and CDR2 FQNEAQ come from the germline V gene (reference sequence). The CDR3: CASSLERTTNTGELFF. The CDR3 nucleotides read TGTGCCAGCAGCTTAGAAAGGACAACGAACACCGGGGAGCTGTTTTTT.

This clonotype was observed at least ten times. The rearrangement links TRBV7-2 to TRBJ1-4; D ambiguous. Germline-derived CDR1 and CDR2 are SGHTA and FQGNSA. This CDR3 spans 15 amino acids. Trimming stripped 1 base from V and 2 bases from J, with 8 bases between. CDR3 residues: CASSLVAATNEKLFF. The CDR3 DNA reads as TGTGCCAGCAGCTTAGTTGCAGCTACTAATGAAAAACTGTTTTTT.

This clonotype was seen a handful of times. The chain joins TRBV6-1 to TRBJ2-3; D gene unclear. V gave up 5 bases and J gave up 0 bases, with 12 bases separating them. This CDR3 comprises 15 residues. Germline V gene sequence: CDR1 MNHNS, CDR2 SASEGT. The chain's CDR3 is CASSYGGASTDTQYF. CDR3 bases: TGTGCCAGCAGTTACGGCGGCGCGAGCACAGATACGCAGTATTTT.

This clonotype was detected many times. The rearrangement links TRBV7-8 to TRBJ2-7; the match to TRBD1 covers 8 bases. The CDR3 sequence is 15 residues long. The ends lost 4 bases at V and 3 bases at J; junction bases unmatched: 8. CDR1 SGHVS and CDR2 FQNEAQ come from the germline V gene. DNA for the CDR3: TGTGCCAGCAGCTCCGGACAGGGAACCTTCTACGAGCAGTACTTC. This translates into CASSSGQGTFYEQYF.

CDR3 sequence reads: CASSQDIYTGELFF. DNA for the CDR3: TGTGCCAGCAGCCAAGACATATACACCGGGGAGCTGTTTTTT. The chain has TRBV14 and TRBJ2-2, with D unclear. Germline CDR1 and CDR2: SGHDN and FVKESK. V was pared by 0 bases and J by 3 bases, with 5 bases between. CDR3 length equals 14 residues.

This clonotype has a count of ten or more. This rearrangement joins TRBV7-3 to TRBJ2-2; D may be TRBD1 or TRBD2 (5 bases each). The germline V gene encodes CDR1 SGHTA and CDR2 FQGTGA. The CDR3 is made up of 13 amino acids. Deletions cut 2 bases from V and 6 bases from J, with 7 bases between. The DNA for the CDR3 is TGTGCCAGCAGCTTAGGGGGTGCCGGGGAGCTGTTTTTT. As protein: CASSLGGAGELFF.

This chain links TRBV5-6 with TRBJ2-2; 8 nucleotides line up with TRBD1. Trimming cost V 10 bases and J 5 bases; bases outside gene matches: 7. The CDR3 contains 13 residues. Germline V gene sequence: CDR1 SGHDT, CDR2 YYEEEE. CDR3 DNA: TGTGCCGGAGGACAGGGAGTGACCGGGGAGCTGTTTTTT. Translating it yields CAGGQGVTGELFF.

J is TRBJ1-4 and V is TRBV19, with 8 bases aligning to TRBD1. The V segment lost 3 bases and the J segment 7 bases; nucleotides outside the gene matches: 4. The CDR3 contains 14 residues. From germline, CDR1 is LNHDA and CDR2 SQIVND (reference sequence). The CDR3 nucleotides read TGTGCCAGTAGTATTCAGGGGGCGAGTGAAAAACTGTTTTTT. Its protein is CASSIQGASEKLFF.

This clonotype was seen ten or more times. In DNA form, the CDR3 reads TGTGCCAGCAGCTTACCGGGACAGCAGAACATTCAGTACTTC. Protein product: CASSLPGQQNIQYF. V is TRBV7-9 and J is TRBJ2-4; TRBD1 aligns across 7 bases. Trimming at V came to 2 bases and at J to 7 bases, leaving 5 bases not matched to a gene. Germline V gene sequence: CDR1 SEHNR, CDR2 FQNEAQ (reference sequence). CDR3 length: 14 residues.

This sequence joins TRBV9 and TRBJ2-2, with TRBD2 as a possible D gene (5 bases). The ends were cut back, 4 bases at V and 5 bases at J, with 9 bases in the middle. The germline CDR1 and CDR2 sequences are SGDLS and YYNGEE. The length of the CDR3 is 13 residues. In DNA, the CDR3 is TGTGCCAGCAGCCGCGGGTTTACCGGGGAGCTGTTTTTT. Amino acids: CASSRGFTGELFF.

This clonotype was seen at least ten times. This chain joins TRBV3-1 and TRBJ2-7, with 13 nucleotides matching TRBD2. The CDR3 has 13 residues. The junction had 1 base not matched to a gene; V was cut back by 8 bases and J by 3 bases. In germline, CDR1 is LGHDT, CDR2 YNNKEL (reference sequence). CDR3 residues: CASRTSGSYEQYF. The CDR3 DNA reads TGTGCCAGCCGGACTAGCGGGAGCTACGAGCAGTACTTC.

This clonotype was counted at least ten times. CDR3 loop: CASRSAYEQYF. DNA of the CDR3: TGTGCCAGCAGATCCGCCTACGAGCAGTACTTC. The rearrangement links TRBV6-1 to TRBJ2-7; D unresolved. Germline CDR1 is MNHNS and CDR2 is SASEGT. The ends were cut back, 6 bases at V and 2 bases at J, with 5 bases in the middle. CDR3 length: 11 residues.

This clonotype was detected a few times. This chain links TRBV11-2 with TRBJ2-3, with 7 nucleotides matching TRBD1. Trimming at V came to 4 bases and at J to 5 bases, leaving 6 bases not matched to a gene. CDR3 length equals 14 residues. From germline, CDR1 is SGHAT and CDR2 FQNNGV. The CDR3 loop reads CASSSYRGEDTQYF. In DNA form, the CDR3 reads TGTGCCAGCAGCTCATACAGGGGTGAAGATACGCAGTATTTT.

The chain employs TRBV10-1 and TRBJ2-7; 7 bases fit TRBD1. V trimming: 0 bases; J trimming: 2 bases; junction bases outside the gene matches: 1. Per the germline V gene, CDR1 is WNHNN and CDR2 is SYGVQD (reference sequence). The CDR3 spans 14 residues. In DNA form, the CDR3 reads TGCGCCAGCAGTGAGTCGAGGGGGCCCTACGAGCAGTACTTC. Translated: CASSESRGPYEQYF.

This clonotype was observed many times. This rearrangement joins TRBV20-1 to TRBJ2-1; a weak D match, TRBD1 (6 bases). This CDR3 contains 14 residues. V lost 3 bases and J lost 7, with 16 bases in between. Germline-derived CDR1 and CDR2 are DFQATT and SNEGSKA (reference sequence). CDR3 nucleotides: TGCAGTGCTAGTTCGGGACACAGACTTAATGAGCAGTTCTTC. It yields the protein CSASSGHRLNEQFF.

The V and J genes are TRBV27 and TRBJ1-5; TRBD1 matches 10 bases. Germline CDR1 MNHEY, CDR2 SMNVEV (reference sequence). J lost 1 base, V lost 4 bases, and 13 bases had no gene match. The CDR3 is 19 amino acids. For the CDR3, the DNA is TGTGCCAGCAGTTCATTCGTCCTCGGGACAGGGGTAAGCAATCAGCCCCAGCATTTT. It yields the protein CASSSFVLGTGVSNQPQHF.

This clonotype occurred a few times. The CDR3 DNA reads as TGTGCCAGTAGCGCTACAGGGGGCGCATGGGCCTACGAGCAGTACTTC. Translation gives CASSATGGAWAYEQYF. The chain joins TRBV19 to TRBJ2-7; 9 bases are shared with TRBD1. The V gene's germline CDR1 is LNHDA and CDR2 SQIVND (reference sequence). The CDR3 is 16 residues long. The trim removed 6 bases at V and 2 bases at J, leaving 11 bases unmatched.

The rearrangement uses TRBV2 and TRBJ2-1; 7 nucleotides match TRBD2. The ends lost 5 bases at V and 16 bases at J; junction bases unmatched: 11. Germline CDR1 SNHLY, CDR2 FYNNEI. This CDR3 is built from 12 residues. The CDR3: CASSPGLGATFF. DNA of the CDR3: TGTGCCAGCAGTCCCGGACTAGGAGCGACCTTCTTC. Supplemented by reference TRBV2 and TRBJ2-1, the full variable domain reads EPEVTQTPSHQVTQMGQEVILRCVPISNHLYFYWYRQILGQKVEFLVSFYNNEISEKSEIFDDQFSVERPDGSNFTLKIRSTKLEDSAMYFCASSPGLGATFFGPGTRLTVL.